Each of the 22 T cell receptor beta chains below was sequenced from the same sample in a study of blood T cells in healthy people across ages. Through a sample-barcoded 5' primer and a J-beta primer mix, a second PCR was run for roughly 6 to 12 cycles. MiXCR, applied by TCRdb to the 5' RACE reads, yields one record per CDR3 protein. The sample lists approximately 780,000 distinct CDR3 sequences, around a quarter occurring once. In addition, the sample was reused for a study of T cells of mothers and their children.

Sequencing was done on a sample of blood. The receptors were sampled from a boy between 10 and 17 years old in good health.

This clonotype was counted only a few times. V and J are TRBV6-5 and TRBJ2-5; 14 nucleotides match TRBD2. V was pared by 2 bases and J by 0 bases, with 5 bases of the junction left unmatched. Germline-derived CDR1 and CDR2 are MNHEY and SVGAGI. The CDR3 is 18 amino acids. CDR3: CASSYPGLAGGYQETQYF. The CDR3 DNA reads as TGTGCCAGCAGTTACCCCGGACTAGCGGGAGGCTACCAAGAGACCCAGTACTTC.

CDR3 in amino acids: CASSLLGLQNQPQHF. The CDR3, as DNA: TGTGCCAGCAGTTTATTGGGTCTGCAGAATCAGCCCCAGCATTTT. The J gene is TRBJ1-5, the V gene TRBV12-3 or TRBV12-4; unclear D gene. This CDR3 has 15 amino acids. V was trimmed by 2 bases and J by 4 bases, leaving 12 bases between them.

V usage is TRBV5-1 and J usage is TRBJ2-1, with TRBD1 matching over 8 bases. TRBJ2-7 matches the DNA end more closely, so the J call is doubtful. In germline, CDR1 is SGHRS, CDR2 YFSETQ. This CDR3 is 15 amino acids long. In DNA form, the CDR3 reads TGCGCCAGCAGCGCTAGGACAGGGCCAACCTACGAGCAGTACTTC. This sequence encodes CASSARTGPTYEQYF.

The V call is TRBV7-9, the J call TRBJ1-3; tentatively, D is TRBD1 (5 bases). Germline V gene sequence: CDR1 SEHNR, CDR2 FQNEAQ (reference sequence). The CDR3 contains 15 residues. Trimming took off 5 bases at V and 0 bases at J, with 11 bases between the two ends. Written as DNA, the CDR3 is TGTGCCAGCAGCGGAGGGACCCACTCTGGAAACACCATATATTTT. Amino acid sequence: CASSGGTHSGNTIYF.

This clonotype was detected a few times. This chain uses TRBV11-2 with TRBJ1-2; D remains unclear. Germline-derived CDR1 and CDR2 are SGHAT and FQNNGV. Trimming removed 0 bases at V and 4 bases at J, with 12 bases between. This CDR3 is 15 amino acids long. DNA of the CDR3: TGTGCCAGCAGCTTAGAAGGAGGAGATTTCTATGGCTACACCTTC. The encoded protein is CASSLEGGDFYGYTF.

The J gene is TRBJ1-1, the V gene TRBV20-1, with TRBD1 as a possible D gene (5 bases). CDR3 length equals 14 residues. The germline V gene encodes CDR1 DFQATT and CDR2 SNEGSKA (reference sequence). Trimming shortened V by 1 base and J by 4 bases, and 13 bases separated the two germline ends. The CDR3 sequence is CSARGGRGGTEAFF. In DNA, the CDR3 is TGCAGTGCTAGAGGAGGACGGGGGGGCACTGAAGCTTTCTTT.

This clonotype was seen once. The V call is TRBV5-1, the J call TRBJ1-1; TRBD1 matches at 9 bases. The J segment lost 2 bases and the V segment lost 4 bases, leaving 6 bases of the junction unmatched. The CDR3 covers 15 residues. CDR1 SGHRS and CDR2 YFSETQ come from the germline V gene. CDR3 DNA: TGCGCCAGCAGCCCCGTGGGACAGGGAAACACTGAAGCTTTCTTT. Translating it yields CASSPVGQGNTEAFF.

The chain is built from TRBV5-1 and TRBJ2-1; weak D call: TRBD2 (5 bases). CDR1 SGHRS and CDR2 YFSETQ come from the germline V gene. The CDR3 runs 17 residues. The V end was cut by 3 bases, the J end by 3 bases, with 19 bases between. CDR3 sequence reads: CASSWTGVGGIYNEQFF. As DNA, the CDR3 is TGCGCCAGCAGCTGGACCGGGGTGGGTGGGATCTACAATGAGCAGTTCTTC.

At least ten counts were recorded for this clonotype. The chain recombines TRBV7-3 with TRBJ1-1; D is possibly TRBD1 (5 bases). The V end lost 5 bases, the J end lost 2 bases, and 12 bases lay between the germline ends. This CDR3 is 14 amino acids long. The germline gives CDR1 SGHTA, CDR2 FQGTGA. The CDR3 spells CASSPDRLNTEAFF. Here the CDR3 DNA reads TGTGCCAGCAGCCCAGACAGACTAAACACTGAAGCTTTCTTT.

This clonotype was seen once. This chain joins TRBV7-2 and TRBJ2-4, with TRBD1 matching 9 bases. The CDR3 is 13 residues long. Germline CDR1 and CDR2: SGHTA and FQGNSA. V shed 8 bases and J 1 base; nucleotides not matched to a gene: 0. The DNA for the CDR3 is TGTGCCAGCGGGACAGGGGCCAAAAACATTCAGTACTTC. Translated: CASGTGAKNIQYF.

The chain joins TRBV5-1 to TRBJ2-7, with a weak D call TRBD2 (6 bases). Germline V CDR1 and CDR2: SGHRS, YFSETQ. V shed 4 bases and J shed 7 bases, with 12 bases lying between them. The CDR3 has 12 residues. This CDR3 is CASSGGFGEQYF. The CDR3 DNA is TGCGCCAGCAGCGGAGGGTTTGGGGAGCAGTACTTC. The full variable domain, its missing parts supplied by reference TRBV5-1 and TRBJ2-7, is KAGVTQTPRYLIKTRGQQVTLSCSPISGHRSVSWYQQTPGQGLQFLFEYFSETQRNKGNFPGRFSGRQFSNSRSEMNVSTLELGDSALYLCASSGGFGEQYFGPGTRLTVT.

V is TRBV7-2 and J is TRBJ1-2; 7 bases agree with TRBD1. Germline loops: CDR1 SGHTA, CDR2 FQGNSA. The V gene end was trimmed by 4 bases and the J gene end by 9 bases; junction bases not matched to a gene: 8. The CDR3 has 13 residues. DNA of the CDR3: TGTGCCAGCAGCTCGCCACAGGGGACGCGCTACACCTTC. This codes for CASSSPQGTRYTF.

This chain uses TRBV7-3 with TRBJ2-3; D is ambiguous. The CDR3 runs 16 residues. V lost 0 bases to trimming and J lost 0 bases, with 10 bases between them. Germline V gene lookup returns CDR1 SGHTA and CDR2 FQGTGA. The chain's CDR3 is CASSLTAASSTDTQYF. The CDR3 DNA reads TGTGCCAGCAGCTTAACGGCAGCGAGCAGCACAGATACGCAGTATTTT.

This clonotype was seen more than once but under ten times. This chain uses TRBV27 with TRBJ2-1, with D possibly TRBD1 on 6 matching bases. The end of the DNA fits TRBJ2-7 better, so the J call may be wrong. The CDR3 extends over 12 amino acids. Germline lookup yields CDR1 MNHEY and CDR2 SMNVEV (reference sequence). The CDR3: CASIITGSEQYF. The CDR3 DNA reads as TGTGCCAGCATTATAACAGGGAGCGAGCAGTACTTC.

This chain links TRBV29-1 with TRBJ2-1, with TRBD2 matching 11 bases. Germline-derived CDR1 and CDR2 are SQVTM and ANQGSEA. The CDR3 has 14 amino acids. Losses at the gene ends were 6 bases for V and 4 bases for J; bases not matched to a gene: 5. The CDR3 sequence: CSVLTSGGYNEQFF. CDR3 bases: TGCAGCGTCCTAACTAGCGGGGGTTACAATGAGCAGTTCTTC.

Only a few counts were recorded for this clonotype. The V and J genes are TRBV5-1 and TRBJ2-3; 7 nucleotides match TRBD1. V lost 0 bases, J lost 2 bases, and 6 bases stayed unmatched. Germline V CDR1 and CDR2: SGHRS, YFSETQ. The CDR3 runs to 16 residues. The CDR3 nucleotides read TGCGCCAGCAGCTTGGGTTCGGGACAGCTCACAGATACGCAGTATTTT. Its protein is CASSLGSGQLTDTQYF.

This clonotype was observed a few times. The junction shows a germline mismatch at one end, possibly a read error. The V and J genes are TRBV10-2 and TRBJ1-5, with D possibly matching TRBD1 (6 bases). Germline assignment: CDR1 WSHSY and CDR2 SAAADI. This CDR3 spans 14 amino acids. CDR3 nucleotide sequence: TGCGCCAGGTCCCGGGACATTTGCAATCAGCTCCAGCATTTT. The encoded protein is CARSRDICNQLQHF.

J is TRBJ2-7 and V is TRBV4-3; D uncertain. This CDR3 region has 14 residues. V was cut by 0 bases and J by 1 base, with 7 bases left in between. Germline V gene lookup returns CDR1 LGHNA and CDR2 YSLEER. CDR3 amino acids: CASSQEPASYEQYF. The CDR3 coding sequence is TGCGCCAGCAGCCAAGAACCGGCTTCCTACGAGCAGTACTTC.

The CDR3 sequence is CSAREGGARLAKNIQYF. The CDR3 DNA sequence: TGCAGTGCTAGAGAGGGAGGGGCTCGTCTAGCCAAAAACATTCAGTACTTC. V gene TRBV20-1 combines with J gene TRBJ2-4, with 7 nucleotides matching TRBD2. Germline V gives CDR1 DFQATT, CDR2 SNEGSKA (reference sequence). J was trimmed by 0 bases and V by 0 bases; bases with no gene match: 8. The CDR3 covers 17 residues.

V gene TRBV9 combines with J gene TRBJ2-1; perhaps TRBD2 as D (5 bases). The CDR3 is 13 residues long. Germline loops: CDR1 SGDLS, CDR2 YYNGEE. V shed 0 bases and J shed 10 bases, with 11 bases lying between them. The CDR3, as DNA: TGTGCCAGCAGCGTAGCTTCGGGGTACGAGCAGTTCTTC. Translation gives CASSVASGYEQFF.

The chain links TRBV2 to TRBJ2-5; weak D call: TRBD2 (6 bases). This CDR3 comprises 13 residues. Deletions cut 8 bases from V and 6 bases from J, with 16 bases between. Germline loops: CDR1 SNHLY, CDR2 FYNNEI. The CDR3 loop is CASCRGGEQTQYF. The DNA for the CDR3 is TGTGCCAGCTGTCGTGGAGGGGAACAGACCCAGTACTTC.

The genes are TRBV20-1 and TRBJ2-5; D might be TRBD1 or TRBD2, each matching 7 bases. The better agreement between TRBJ2-1 and the DNA end casts doubt on the J call. This CDR3 contains 15 residues. From germline, CDR1 is DFQATT and CDR2 SNEGSKA (reference sequence). In nucleotides, the CDR3 is TGCAGTGCTAGAGCTCCTGAGCAGGGGGAGGGTGAGCAGTTCTTC. Its protein product is CSARAPEQGEGEQFF.